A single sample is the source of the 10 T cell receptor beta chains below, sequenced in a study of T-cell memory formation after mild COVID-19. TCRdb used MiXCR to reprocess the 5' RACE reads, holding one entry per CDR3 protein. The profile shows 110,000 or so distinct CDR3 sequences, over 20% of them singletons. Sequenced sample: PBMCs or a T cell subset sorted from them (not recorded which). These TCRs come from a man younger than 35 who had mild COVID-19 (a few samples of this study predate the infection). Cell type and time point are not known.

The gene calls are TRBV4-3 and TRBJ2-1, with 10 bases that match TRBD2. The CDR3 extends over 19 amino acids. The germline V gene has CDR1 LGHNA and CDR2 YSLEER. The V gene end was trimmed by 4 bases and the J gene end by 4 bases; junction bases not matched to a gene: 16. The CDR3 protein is CASSLEGGSGLAEYNEQFF. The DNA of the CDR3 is TGCGCCAGCAGCCTAGAGGGAGGTAGCGGACTAGCGGAATACAATGAGCAGTTCTTC.

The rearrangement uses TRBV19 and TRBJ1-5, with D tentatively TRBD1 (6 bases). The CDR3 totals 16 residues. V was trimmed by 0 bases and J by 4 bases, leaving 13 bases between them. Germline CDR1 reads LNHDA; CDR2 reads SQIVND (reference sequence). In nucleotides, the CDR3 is TGTGCCAGTAGTATAGAAGCCAGGGGATTAAATCAGCCCCAGCATTTT. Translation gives CASSIEARGLNQPQHF.

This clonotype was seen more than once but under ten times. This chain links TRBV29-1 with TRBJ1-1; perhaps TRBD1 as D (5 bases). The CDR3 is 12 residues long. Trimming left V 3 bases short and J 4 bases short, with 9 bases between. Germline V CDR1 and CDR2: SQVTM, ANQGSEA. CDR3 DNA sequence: TGCAGCGTTGATAGGGGATCCACTGAAGCTTTCTTT. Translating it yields CSVDRGSTEAFF.

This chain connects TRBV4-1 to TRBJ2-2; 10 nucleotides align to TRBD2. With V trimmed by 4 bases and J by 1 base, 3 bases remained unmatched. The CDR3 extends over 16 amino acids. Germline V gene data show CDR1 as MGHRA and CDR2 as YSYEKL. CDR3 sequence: CASSRPSGGNTGELFF. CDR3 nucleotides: TGCGCCAGCAGCCGACCTAGCGGGGGGAACACCGGGGAGCTGTTTTTT.

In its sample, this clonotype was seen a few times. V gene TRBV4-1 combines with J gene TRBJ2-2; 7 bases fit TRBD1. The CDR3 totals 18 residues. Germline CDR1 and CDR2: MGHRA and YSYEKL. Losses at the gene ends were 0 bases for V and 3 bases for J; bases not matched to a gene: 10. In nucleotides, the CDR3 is TGCGCCAGCAGCCAAGATCGAGCGAGGGGGCTTTACACCGGGGAGCTGTTTTTT. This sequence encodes CASSQDRARGLYTGELFF.

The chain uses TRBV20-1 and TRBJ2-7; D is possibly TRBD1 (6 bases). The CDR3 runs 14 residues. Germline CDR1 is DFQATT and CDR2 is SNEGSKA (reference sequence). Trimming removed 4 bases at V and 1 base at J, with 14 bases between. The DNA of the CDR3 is TGCAGTGCTACCGCGGACAGTCTATCCTACGAGCAGTACTTC. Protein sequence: CSATADSLSYEQYF.

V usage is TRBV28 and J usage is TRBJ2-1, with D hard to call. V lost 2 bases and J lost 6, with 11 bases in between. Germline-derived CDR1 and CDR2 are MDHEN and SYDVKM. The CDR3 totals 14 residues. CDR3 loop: CASSLLGGSNEQFF. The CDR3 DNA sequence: TGTGCCAGCAGTTTACTGGGCGGAAGCAATGAGCAGTTCTTC.

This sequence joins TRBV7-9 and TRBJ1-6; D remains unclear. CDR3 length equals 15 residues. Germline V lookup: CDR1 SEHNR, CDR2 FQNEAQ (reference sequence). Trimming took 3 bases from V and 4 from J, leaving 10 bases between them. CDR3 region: CASSFVVEYNSPLHF. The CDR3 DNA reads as TGTGCCAGCAGCTTTGTGGTGGAGTATAATTCACCCCTCCACTTT.

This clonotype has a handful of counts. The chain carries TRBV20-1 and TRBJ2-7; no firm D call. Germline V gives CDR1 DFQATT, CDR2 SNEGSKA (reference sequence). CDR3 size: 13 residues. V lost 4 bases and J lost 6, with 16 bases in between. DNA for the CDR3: TGCAGTGCTATCAGTTACAGCGACACCGAGCAGTACTTC. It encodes CSAISYSDTEQYF.

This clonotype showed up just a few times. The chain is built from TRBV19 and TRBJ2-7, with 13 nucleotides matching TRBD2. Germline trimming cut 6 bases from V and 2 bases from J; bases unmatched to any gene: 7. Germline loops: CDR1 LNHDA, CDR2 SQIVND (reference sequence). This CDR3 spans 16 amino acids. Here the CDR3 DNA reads TGTGCCAGTAGCCTGGGGACTAGCGGGGCCCCCTACGAGCAGTACTTC. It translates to CASSLGTSGAPYEQYF.